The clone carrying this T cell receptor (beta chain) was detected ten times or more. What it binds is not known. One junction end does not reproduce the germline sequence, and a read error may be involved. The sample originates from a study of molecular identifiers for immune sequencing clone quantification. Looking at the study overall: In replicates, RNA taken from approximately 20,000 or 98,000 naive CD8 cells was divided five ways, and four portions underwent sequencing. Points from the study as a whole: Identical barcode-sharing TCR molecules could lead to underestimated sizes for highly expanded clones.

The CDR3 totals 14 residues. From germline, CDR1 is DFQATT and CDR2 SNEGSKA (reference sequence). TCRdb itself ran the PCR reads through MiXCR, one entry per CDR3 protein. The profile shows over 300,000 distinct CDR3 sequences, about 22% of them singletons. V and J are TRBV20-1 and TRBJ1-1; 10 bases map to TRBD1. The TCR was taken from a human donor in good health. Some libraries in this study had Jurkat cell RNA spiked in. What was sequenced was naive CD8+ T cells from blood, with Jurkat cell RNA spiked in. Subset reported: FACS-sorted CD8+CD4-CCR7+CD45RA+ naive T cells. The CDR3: CSARPGQGQTEAFF. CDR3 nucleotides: TGCAGCGCTAGGCCGGGACAGGGGCAGACTGAAGCTTTCTTT.